A selection of T cell receptor beta chains follows, all from one sample in a study of shared T cell receptors in the human thymus. Sequenced by immunoSEQ multiplex PCR; TCRdb stores in-frame clones only, minus some. The sample has about 660,000 clones; around 87% are singletons. These same records also appear under a second study, on human thymus T cells.

Sequencing input: thymocytes. These TCRs come from a boy under three years old with a congenital heart defect. Both conserved end residues are part of each CDR3. Each record gives: J gene, clone size, D gene, V gene, CDR3 protein, CDR3 DNA. The D gene is left open where the match is weak. Not every row has a clone size; where given, it reads once, few, many or a size class.

j_gene: TRBJ1-6; abundance: .; d_gene: .; v_gene: TRBV4-1; CDR3aa: CASSQATGHKVSSYNSPLHF; CDR3nt: TGCGCCAGCAGCCAAGCAACGGGACACAAGGTTAGCTCCTATAATTCACCCCTCCACTTT
j_gene: TRBJ1-2; abundance: .; d_gene: .; v_gene: TRBV14; CDR3aa: CASSQEWAPYGYTF; CDR3nt: TGTGCCAGCAGCCAAGAATGGGCGCCCTATGGCTACACCTTC
j_gene: TRBJ2-7; abundance: .; d_gene: TRBD2; v_gene: TRBV10-2; CDR3aa: CASSELEGTSAPYHEQYF; CDR3nt: TGCGCCAGCAGTGAGTTGGAGGGGACTAGCGCCCCTTATCACGAGCAGTACTTC
j_gene: TRBJ1-4; abundance: .; d_gene: TRBD1; v_gene: TRBV4-3; CDR3aa: CASSPGQGAIGTNEKLFF; CDR3nt: TGCGCCAGCAGCCCGGGACAGGGGGCGATCGGAACTAATGAAAAACTGTTTTTT
j_gene: TRBJ2-7; abundance: once; d_gene: TRBD2; v_gene: TRBV10-3; CDR3aa: CAISCLAGSYEQYF; CDR3nt: TGTGCCATCAGTTGCTTAGCGGGGTCCTACGAGCAGTACTTC
j_gene: TRBJ2-5; abundance: .; d_gene: .; v_gene: TRBV5-1; CDR3aa: CASSTKKAGETQYF; CDR3nt: TGCGCCAGCAGCACCAAAAAAGCCGGAGAGACCCAGTACTTC
j_gene: TRBJ2-3; abundance: .; d_gene: TRBD2; v_gene: TRBV19; CDR3aa: CASSIRTGLVSSDTQYF; CDR3nt: TGTGCCAGTAGTATAAGGACCGGACTAGTGTCTTCAGATACGCAGTATTTT
j_gene: TRBJ1-5; abundance: .; d_gene: .; v_gene: TRBV27; CDR3aa: CASRTEEISNQPQHF; CDR3nt: TGTGCCAGCAGGACAGAGGAGATAAGCAATCAGCCCCAGCATTTT
j_gene: TRBJ1-6; abundance: .; d_gene: .; v_gene: TRBV19; CDR3aa: CASSIALSPLHF; CDR3nt: TGTGCCAGTAGTATTGCGCTCTCACCCCTCCACTTT
j_gene: TRBJ1-1; abundance: .; d_gene: .; v_gene: TRBV13; CDR3aa: CASSPTGSTEAFF; CDR3nt: TGTGCCAGCAGCCCAACAGGGTCCACTGAAGCTTTCTTT
j_gene: TRBJ1-1; abundance: .; d_gene: .; v_gene: TRBV28; CDR3aa: CASSGATEAFF; CDR3nt: TGTGCCAGCAGTGGAGCCACTGAAGCTTTCTTT
j_gene: TRBJ2-3; abundance: .; d_gene: .; v_gene: TRBV29-1; CDR3aa: CSVETRWRGPPDTQYF; CDR3nt: TGCAGCGTTGAGACGAGGTGGAGAGGGCCTCCGGATACGCAGTATTTT
j_gene: TRBJ1-1; abundance: .; d_gene: TRBD1; v_gene: TRBV4-3; CDR3aa: CASSQTAPQGGDAEAFF; CDR3nt: TGCGCCAGCAGCCAAACTGCGCCCCAGGGGGGAGACGCTGAAGCTTTCTTT
j_gene: TRBJ1-1; abundance: .; d_gene: .; v_gene: TRBV10-2; CDR3aa: CASSESGQLNTEAFF; CDR3nt: TGCGCCAGCAGTGAGTCTGGGCAGTTGAACACTGAAGCTTTCTTT
j_gene: TRBJ2-5; abundance: .; d_gene: .; v_gene: TRBV10-3; CDR3aa: CAISGGGGYQETQYF; CDR3nt: TGTGCCATCAGTGGAGGGGGGGGGTACCAAGAGACCCAGTACTTC
j_gene: TRBJ1-1; abundance: .; d_gene: TRBD1; v_gene: TRBV18; CDR3aa: CASSPRFTRPGQGMRSTEAFF; CDR3nt: TGTGCCAGCTCACCGCGGTTTACCCGGCCCGGACAGGGAATGAGAAGCACTGAAGCTTTCTTT
j_gene: TRBJ1-3; abundance: .; d_gene: .; v_gene: TRBV6-1; CDR3aa: CASSGKQGVSGNTIYF; CDR3nt: TGTGCCAGCAGTGGGAAACAGGGAGTCTCTGGAAACACCATATATTTT
j_gene: TRBJ2-3; abundance: .; d_gene: .; v_gene: TRBV7-2; CDR3aa: CASSLAVSTDTQYF; CDR3nt: TGTGCCAGCAGCTTAGCTGTCTCCACAGATACGCAGTATTTT
j_gene: TRBJ2-1; abundance: .; d_gene: TRBD2; v_gene: TRBV19; CDR3aa: CASSTWTGTIYNEQFF; CDR3nt: TGTGCCAGTAGCACCTGGACCGGGACTATCTACAATGAGCAGTTCTTC
j_gene: TRBJ1-4; abundance: .; d_gene: .; v_gene: TRBV6-5; CDR3aa: CASSYDSQNEKLFF; CDR3nt: TGTGCCAGCAGTTACGACAGTCAAAATGAAAAACTGTTTTTT
j_gene: TRBJ1-4; abundance: .; d_gene: .; v_gene: TRBV28; CDR3aa: CASSLCIPATNEKLFF; CDR3nt: TGTGCCAGCAGTTTATGCATTCCGGCAACTAATGAAAAACTGTTTTTT
j_gene: TRBJ2-7; abundance: .; d_gene: .; v_gene: TRBV29-1; CDR3aa: CSVEQGDNSYEQYF; CDR3nt: TGCAGCGTTGAACAAGGGGATAACTCCTACGAGCAGTACTTC
j_gene: TRBJ1-1; abundance: .; d_gene: .; v_gene: TRBV5-1; CDR3aa: CASSPHEVQATRRSCTEAFF; CDR3nt: TGCGCCAGCAGCCCACACGAAGTGCAGGCAACCCGCCGATCGTGCACTGAAGCTTTCTTT
j_gene: TRBJ1-1; abundance: once; d_gene: .; v_gene: TRBV25-1; CDR3aa: CASSESTEHSNTEAFF; CDR3nt: TGTGCCAGCAGTGAATCCACAGAGCATTCGAACACTGAAGCTTTCTTT
j_gene: TRBJ2-3; abundance: .; d_gene: TRBD2; v_gene: TRBV10-1; CDR3aa: CASSRRTSGPGADTQYF; CDR3nt: TGCGCCAGCAGCAGACGGACTAGCGGTCCCGGTGCAGATACGCAGTATTTT
j_gene: TRBJ1-2; abundance: few; d_gene: TRBD1; v_gene: TRBV5-5; CDR3aa: CASSFTRDRLCPYGYTF; CDR3nt: TGTGCCAGCAGCTTTACTCGGGACAGGCTTTGCCCCTATGGCTACACCTTC
j_gene: TRBJ1-5; abundance: .; d_gene: .; v_gene: TRBV7-2; CDR3aa: CASSLTQGWGQPQHF; CDR3nt: TGTGCCAGCAGCTTAACACAGGGCTGGGGGCAGCCCCAGCATTTT
j_gene: TRBJ2-3; abundance: once; d_gene: TRBD2; v_gene: TRBV9; CDR3aa: CASSVAGLTFTSTDTQYF; CDR3nt: TGTGCCAGCAGCGTGGCGGGACTAACCTTTACTAGCACAGATACGCAGTATTTT
j_gene: TRBJ2-1; abundance: few; d_gene: TRBD2; v_gene: TRBV4-1; CDR3aa: CASSQGTSGGARDEQFF; CDR3nt: TGCGCCAGCAGCCAGGGGACTAGCGGGGGGGCCAGGGATGAGCAGTTCTTC
j_gene: TRBJ2-7; abundance: .; d_gene: TRBD2; v_gene: TRBV9; CDR3aa: CASSVGGVKCPYEQYF; CDR3nt: TGTGCCAGCAGCGTGGGGGGGGTAAAGTGCCCCTACGAGCAGTACTTC
j_gene: TRBJ2-1; abundance: .; d_gene: TRBD2; v_gene: TRBV28; CDR3aa: CASSRTSGRALDEQFF; CDR3nt: TGTGCCAGCAGTCGGACTAGCGGGAGGGCCCTGGATGAGCAGTTCTTC
j_gene: TRBJ2-7; abundance: .; d_gene: TRBD2; v_gene: TRBV2; CDR3aa: CASRDSGSQNYEQYF; CDR3nt: TGTGCCAGCAGGGATAGCGGGAGTCAAAACTACGAGCAGTACTTC
j_gene: TRBJ1-5; abundance: .; d_gene: .; v_gene: TRBV5-7; CDR3aa: CASSLSESNQPQHF; CDR3nt: TGTGCCAGCAGCTTGTCGGAGAGCAATCAGCCCCAGCATTTT
j_gene: TRBJ2-7; abundance: few; d_gene: TRBD2; v_gene: TRBV10-3; CDR3aa: CAISEGATSGSTYEQYF; CDR3nt: TGTGCCATCAGTGAGGGGGCCACTAGCGGGAGTACGTACGAGCAGTACTTC
j_gene: TRBJ1-4; abundance: once; d_gene: .; v_gene: TRBV5-1; CDR3aa: CASSSGTKRLGTNEKLFF; CDR3nt: TGCGCCAGCAGCAGCGGGACAAAAAGGTTGGGGACTAATGAAAAACTGTTTTTT
j_gene: TRBJ2-5; abundance: .; d_gene: TRBD2; v_gene: TRBV10-2; CDR3aa: CASRGLAGGLGETQYF; CDR3nt: TGCGCCAGCAGGGGACTAGCGGGAGGGCTCGGGGAGACCCAGTACTTC
j_gene: TRBJ1-1; abundance: .; d_gene: .; v_gene: TRBV2; CDR3aa: CASSGVGTKNTEAFF; CDR3nt: TGTGCCAGCAGTGGAGTCGGGACAAAGAACACTGAAGCTTTCTTT
j_gene: TRBJ1-2; abundance: .; d_gene: TRBD1; v_gene: TRBV6-5; CDR3aa: CASSYTGQGNYGYTF; CDR3nt: TGTGCCAGCAGTTATACCGGACAGGGGAACTATGGCTACACCTTC
j_gene: TRBJ1-1; abundance: .; d_gene: TRBD1; v_gene: TRBV19; CDR3aa: CASRINRDRGLDTEAFF; CDR3nt: TGTGCCAGTAGGATTAACCGGGACAGGGGGCTGGACACTGAAGCTTTCTTT